The rows below give T cell receptor beta chains drawn from one sample of a study of neurological immune-mediated disorders. TCRdb re-called the 5' RACE reads with MiXCR, one entry per CDR3 protein. The data show roughly 60,000 distinct CDR3 sequences, with roughly 10% seen just once and approximately 1.8% held by the top ten. The material sequenced was PBMCs. These receptors all come from a man aged 55 to 69 in good health. CDR3s include the opening cysteine and the closing phenylalanine or tryptophan. The D gene is left open where the match is weak. Some rows have no size entry. The others give once, few or many, or a class for an expanded clone.

d_call j_call v_call clone_size cdr3_nt cdr3_aa
TRBD1 TRBJ2-7 TRBV28 many TGTGCCAGCAGCCCTTCCGGGACAGGGGTAACCTACGAGCAGTACTTC CASSPSGTGVTYEQYF
- TRBJ2-1 TRBV7-8 many TGTGCCAGCAGCTTTGGTTGGCAGAACAATGAGCAGTTCTTC CASSFGWQNNEQFF
TRBD1 TRBJ2-7 TRBV7-7 many TGTGCCAGCAGCCCACTTCTGGACAGGGCCGAGCAGTACTTC CASSPLLDRAEQYF
TRBD1 TRBJ2-3 TRBV5-1 many TGCGCCAGCAGCTGGGGACAGAACACAGATACGCAGTATTTT CASSWGQNTDTQYF
- TRBJ2-1 TRBV7-2 many TGTGCCAGCAGCGATCGCTATGAGCAGTTCTTC CASSDRYEQFF
TRBD1 TRBJ2-3 TRBV12-3/TRBV12-4 many TGTGCCAGCAGTTCGACAGGGGGCGAGAGGGATACGCAGTATTTT CASSSTGGERDTQYF
TRBD1 TRBJ1-1 TRBV28 many TGTGCCAGCAGTCCGGGACAGGTCATGAACACTGAAGCTTTCTTT CASSPGQVMNTEAFF
- TRBJ1-5 TRBV3-1 many TGTGCCAGCAGCTGGGGGGAGGGGCCCAATCAGCCCCAGCATTTT CASSWGEGPNQPQHF
TRBD1 TRBJ2-1 TRBV15 many TGTGCCACCAGCGCACGTACCTATACAGGGGGCCACAATGAGCAGTTCTTC CATSARTYTGGHNEQFF
- TRBJ1-1 TRBV7-2 many TGTGCCAGCAGCTTACGTGGCTTGAACACTGAAGCTTTCTTT CASSLRGLNTEAFF
- TRBJ1-6 TRBV7-2 many TGTGCCAGCAGCTTAGCTTTAGCTAATAATTCACCCCTCCACTTT CASSLALANNSPLHF
- TRBJ2-1 TRBV20-1 few TGCAGTGCGGCAGGAGGGGGGAACTACAATGAGCAGTTCTTC CSAAGGGNYNEQFF
TRBD1 TRBJ2-5 TRBV5-1 many TGCGCCAGCAGCCCGGACAGGGGGGTTCAAGAGACCCAGTACTTC CASSPDRGVQETQYF
TRBD1 TRBJ1-1 TRBV5-1 many TGCGCCAGCAGCCTGACAGGGCTGACTGAAGCTTTCTTT CASSLTGLTEAFF
- TRBJ2-7 TRBV7-2 few TGTGCCAGCAGCTTAGGTACTATTCCGTACGAGCAGTACTTC CASSLGTIPYEQYF
- TRBJ2-3 TRBV27 - TGTGCCAGCAGTCCTCAAATCCTCCTCACAGATACGCAGTATTTT CASSPQILLTDTQYF
- TRBJ1-1 TRBV7-2 many TGTGCCAGCAGCTTAGAAGGCCTCCCAGGCACTGAAGCTTTCTTT CASSLEGLPGTEAFF
TRBD2 TRBJ2-1 TRBV5-1 many TGCGCCAGCAGCCCTGATGGGACTACCTACAATGAGCAGTTCTTC CASSPDGTTYNEQFF
- TRBJ1-4 TRBV5-1 many TGCGCCAGCAGCCCGGACACTTACTCGGAAAAACTGTTTTTT CASSPDTYSEKLFF